This is a list of T cell receptor beta chains from one sample in a study of blood T cell repertoires in COVID-19. Clones were sequenced by immunoSEQ multiplex PCR, and TCRdb holds only the in-frame ones, with some missing. The data contain 270,000 or so clones, roughly 81% of them singletons. The sequencing sample was made of PBMCs or T cells enriched from blood (not recorded which). The receptors derive from a woman in her forties or fifties who had been exposed to COVID-19. The CDR3 runs from the conserved cysteine through the conserved F or W. The order of the fields is J gene, V gene, D gene, clone size, CDR3 protein, CDR3 DNA. The D gene is left open where the match is weak. The listing skips clone size in some rows; elsewhere it reads once, few, many or a size class.

TRBJ2-1	TRBV27	-	-	CASRLLALQFNEQFF	TGTGCCAGCAGATTACTAGCTCTCCAATTCAATGAGCAGTTCTTC
TRBJ2-7	TRBV4-1	-	-	CASSLGTGLSEQYF	TGCGCCAGCAGCCTAGGGACTGGATTATCGGAGCAGTACTTC
TRBJ2-4	TRBV5-8	TRBD2	-	CASSLGLAGVLRAKNIQYF	TGTGCCAGCAGCTTGGGGCTAGCGGGGGTGCTAAGGGCCAAAAACATTCAGTACTTC
TRBJ2-3	TRBV5-1	TRBD2	-	CASSRSTPSGGTDTQYF	TGCGCCAGCAGCCGCTCGACCCCTAGCGGGGGTACAGATACGCAGTATTTT
TRBJ1-2	TRBV7-2	TRBD1	-	CASSLERQGYYGYTF	TGTGCCAGCAGCTTAGAGAGACAGGGTTACTATGGCTACACCTTC
TRBJ1-5	TRBV11-2	-	few	CASSVGVPNQPQHF	TGTGCCAGCAGCGTCGGGGTTCCAAATCAGCCCCAGCATTTT
TRBJ1-1	TRBV19	-	-	CASSVGGKTEAFF	TGTGCCAGTAGTGTGGGGGGGAAGACTGAAGCTTTCTTT
TRBJ2-1	TRBV10-2	TRBD1	-	CASIDRGFHNEQFF	TGCGCCAGCATTGACAGGGGGTTCCACAATGAGCAGTTCTTC
TRBJ1-2	TRBV30	TRBD1	-	CAWSGAHRTGGDYGYTF	TGTGCCTGGAGTGGGGCGCATAGAACAGGGGGCGACTATGGCTACACCTTC
TRBJ2-7	TRBV4-2	TRBD2	-	CASTLGTSGGTYEQYF	TGTGCCAGCACCCTGGGGACTAGCGGGGGAACCTACGAGCAGTACTTC
TRBJ2-7	TRBV2	TRBD2	-	CASSATTSGGSKYF	TGTGCCAGCAGTGCAACGACTAGCGGGGGCTCTAAATACTTC
TRBJ2-1	TRBV7-9	TRBD1	-	CASSLAQGAGIF	TGTGCCAGCAGCTTAGCACAGGGGGCAGGGATCTTC
TRBJ2-7	TRBV2	-	once	CASSGSQAEKTYEQYF	TGTGCCAGCAGCGGAAGCCAGGCCGAAAAAACCTACGAGCAGTACTTC
TRBJ1-4	TRBV9	-	-	CASSAQASTNEKLFF	TGTGCCAGCAGCGCCCAAGCTTCAACTAATGAAAAACTGTTTTTT
TRBJ1-1	TRBV4-1	TRBD1	-	CASSPNTGTVPRRDTEAFF	TGCGCCAGCAGCCCGAACACTGGGACAGTTCCCCGGAGGGACACTGAAGCTTTCTTT
TRBJ2-2	TRBV11-2	-	-	CASSTTRGTGELFF	TGTGCCAGCAGCACAACACGGGGGACCGGGGAGCTGTTTTTT
TRBJ1-1	TRBV12-3/TRBV12-4	-	-	CASSLMAGTEAFF	TGTGCCAGCAGTTTAATGGCAGGCACTGAAGCTTTCTTT
TRBJ2-7	TRBV2	TRBD2	-	CVSGGNPYEQYF	TGTGTTAGCGGGGGGAACCCTTACGAGCAGTACTTC
TRBJ1-2	TRBV6-5	TRBD1	-	CASSSSAGQGTRGYTF	TGTGCCAGCAGTTCCTCCGCGGGACAGGGGACCCGCGGCTACACCTTC
TRBJ1-5	TRBV10-3	-	-	CASRQDPSNQPQHF	TGTGCCAGCAGACAGGACCCTAGCAATCAGCCCCAGCATTTT
TRBJ1-5	TRBV7-9	-	few	CASSLGTGNQPQHF	TGTGCCAGCAGCTTAGGGACAGGCAATCAGCCCCAGCATTTT
TRBJ2-7	TRBV6-2/TRBV6-3	-	-	CASSPGAGPYEQYF	TGTGCCAGCAGCCCAGGGGCCGGCCCCTACGAGCAGTACTTC
TRBJ1-2	TRBV5-1	TRBD1	-	CASSFGTGYGYTF	TGCGCCAGCAGCTTCGGGACAGGGTATGGCTACACCTTC
TRBJ1-5	TRBV2	-	once	CASGGPNQPQHF	TGTGCCAGCGGCGGCCCCAATCAGCCCCAGCATTTT
TRBJ2-1	TRBV27	TRBD1	-	CASSPATGWGEQFF	TGTGCCAGCAGTCCCGCGACAGGGTGGGGTGAGCAGTTCTTC
TRBJ2-2	TRBV3-1/TRBV3-2	-	-	CASSPILARGELFF	TGTGCCAGCAGCCCCATATTAGCCCGTGGGGAGCTGTTTTTT
TRBJ1-6	TRBV30	-	once	CAWNHLGGSPLHF	TGTGCCTGGAACCATCTAGGAGGGTCACCCCTCCACTTT
TRBJ1-1	TRBV12-3/TRBV12-4	-	few	CASSFIDRSEAFF	TGTGCCAGCAGCTTTATAGACAGAAGTGAAGCTTTCTTT
TRBJ1-2	TRBV19	-	-	CASSPSPGSYGYTF	TGTGCCAGTAGTCCCTCCCCCGGGAGCTATGGCTACACCTTC
TRBJ2-1	TRBV5-1	TRBD2	-	CASSLASAGGYNEQFF	TGCGCCAGCAGCTTGGCGTCCGCGGGGGGTTACAATGAGCAGTTCTTC
TRBJ1-2	TRBV27	-	few	CASSYPTGMYGYTF	TGTGCCAGCAGTTACCCCACAGGAATGTATGGCTACACCTTC
TRBJ2-3	TRBV7-9	-	once	CASSSNTDTQYF	TGTGCCAGCAGCTCTAACACAGATACGCAGTATTTT
TRBJ1-1	TRBV5-6	-	few	CASSSGSGTEAFF	TGTGCCAGCAGTTCAGGGTCCGGGACTGAAGCTTTCTTT
TRBJ1-2	TRBV11-2	TRBD1	-	CASSFGTADLWGYTF	TGTGCCAGCAGCTTTGGGACAGCGGATTTGTGGGGCTACACCTTC
TRBJ1-2	TRBV7-9	TRBD1	-	CASSLALSDREAYGYTF	TGTGCCAGCAGCTTAGCTCTTTCCGACAGGGAGGCCTATGGCTACACCTTC
TRBJ2-3	TRBV28	TRBD2	-	CASSSFGGGGTDTQYF	TGTGCCAGCAGTTCTTTTGGCGGGGGTGGCACAGATACGCAGTATTTT
TRBJ2-7	TRBV18	TRBD1	-	CASSRGTGLYEQYF	TGTGCCAGCTCCCGGGGGACAGGGCTCTACGAGCAGTACTTC
TRBJ1-1	TRBV3-1/TRBV3-2	-	-	CASQGLGGAEAFF	TGTGCCAGCCAGGGACTCGGAGGGGCTGAAGCTTTCTTT
TRBJ1-1	TRBV3-1/TRBV3-2	-	few	CASSQGQVGEAFF	TGTGCCAGCAGCCAAGGCCAGGTGGGCGAAGCTTTCTTT
TRBJ1-5	TRBV27	-	-	CASGGTATQPQHF	TGTGCCTCCGGGGGGACCGCTACTCAGCCCCAGCATTTT
TRBJ1-1	TRBV18	TRBD1	-	CASSPQVTGGQAEAFF	TGTGCCAGCTCACCACAGGTCACAGGGGGCCAGGCTGAAGCTTTCTTT
TRBJ2-3	TRBV12-3/TRBV12-4	-	-	CASSPRVGTQYF	TGTGCCAGCAGCCCCAGGGTCGGTACGCAGTATTTT
TRBJ2-2	TRBV7-2	-	-	CATHALERGHGELFF	TGTGCCACCCACGCACTAGAACGGGGACATGGGGAGCTGTTTTTT
TRBJ2-5	TRBV4-1	-	once	CASSRDIPPETQYF	TGCGCCAGCAGCCGGGACATCCCCCCGGAGACCCAGTACTTC
TRBJ1-6	TRBV2	-	-	CASMSSSYNSPLHF	TGTGCCAGCATGTCCAGCTCCTATAATTCACCCCTCCACTTT
TRBJ1-4	TRBV3-1/TRBV3-2	-	-	CASSQDGGGREKLFF	TGTGCCAGCAGCCAAGATGGGGGGGGAAGGGAAAAACTGTTTTTT
TRBJ1-2	TRBV19	TRBD1	-	CASSQTSTGTGNNYGYTF	TGTGCCAGTAGTCAAACCTCCACCGGGACAGGGAATAACTATGGCTACACCTTC
TRBJ1-1	TRBV2	-	-	CASLEQGLLNTEAFF	TGTGCCAGCCTTGAGCAGGGACTGTTGAACACTGAAGCTTTCTTT
TRBJ2-2	TRBV6-2/TRBV6-3	-	-	CASSYSTAPGGGELFF	TGTGCCAGCAGTTACTCGACAGCCCCGGGCGGCGGGGAGCTGTTTTTT
TRBJ1-5	TRBV13	-	-	CASSTGPVQPQHF	TGTGCCAGCAGCACAGGGCCGGTTCAGCCCCAGCATTTT